The subject of this entry is one T cell receptor beta chain. Source study methods: Amplification with reference gene primers provided the estimates of nucleated cell counts. Clones were read by immunoSEQ multiplex PCR, and TCRdb kept only the in-frame ones, dropping some. The D gene and trimming were derived from the DNA, and the V and J assignments and clone size from that table. The sample holds approximately 220,000 clones, approximately 81% seen once. This specimen comes from a study of blood T cell repertoires in COVID-19. Study at large: Samples taken during acute and convalescent COVID-19 were collected in the United States, Italy and Spain. The analysed material was cDNA or gDNA that came from T cells, B-cell-depleted T cells, or PBMCs.

CDR1 is MNHEY and CDR2 is SMNVEV in the germline V gene (reference sequence). The CDR3 extends over 15 amino acids. Trimming cost V 1 base and J 3 bases; bases outside gene matches: 5. The sequenced sample was peripheral blood. The sequence came from a woman aged 80 or over with acute or convalescent COVID-19. This chain connects TRBV27 to TRBJ2-7; 8 bases are shared with TRBD1. CDR3 sequence reads: CASSLWPDRGYEQYF. The CDR3 DNA reads as TGTGCCAGCAGTTTATGGCCCGACAGGGGCTACGAGCAGTACTTC.